This is a list of T cell receptor beta chains from one sample in a study of identical twins' blood T cells. TCRdb fed the 5' RACE reads into MiXCR, producing one record per CDR3 protein. The sample consists of fewer than 450,000 distinct CDR3 sequences, roughly 31% of them appearing once. The material sequenced was PBMCs. The receptors stem from a woman aged 18-50 years in good health. The conserved cysteine and the conserved F or W are not part of the CDR3 here. A clone size is listed for some rows: how often the clone was seen (once, few, many), or a class if it is expanded.

size	V	CDR3
few	TRBV20-1	SADHLTNEQF
-	TRBV29-1	SVGTGGFSTNEKLF
-	TRBV7-3	ASSLKAGTDTQY
-	TRBV7-2	ASSLVVGRFNEKLF
many	TRBV29-1	SVQESYNEQF
-	TRBV27	ASSWTGFGSPLH
-	TRBV28	ASSWLRDRHSNQPQH
few	TRBV20-1	SARSAPGWSTEAF
few	TRBV5-6	ASSLGYGAGST
-	TRBV3-1	ASSLFGSGLSYNEQF